The 6 T cell receptor beta chains below all came from one sample that was sequenced in a study of cytomegalovirus exposure and HLA in healthy donors. In the PCR, 60 Vbeta and 13 Jbeta primers were used. Sequencing was performed with immunoSEQ multiplex PCR; in TCRdb, only in-frame clones are kept and a portion is missing. The sample shows under 150,000 clones, around 80% of them seen only once. Sequencing was carried out using PBMCs. All receptors come from a female donor in good health and CMV-seropositive.

This sequence joins TRBV9 and TRBJ2-2, with D unresolved. The V and J ends lost 1 base and 7 bases respectively, with 5 bases between them. Germline CDR1 and CDR2: SGDLS and YYNGEE. The CDR3 runs to 12 residues. CDR3 nucleotide sequence: TGTGCCAGCAGCGTATTCGGCGGGGAGCTGTTTTTT. As protein: CASSVFGGELFF.

The chain employs TRBV5-1 and TRBJ2-7; TRBD1 might be the D (6 bases). V dropped 0 bases and J dropped 0 bases, with 16 bases sitting between them. There are 17 residues in the CDR3. The V gene's germline CDR1 is SGHRS and CDR2 YFSETQ. Here the CDR3 reads CASSLAGRGHISYEQYF. CDR3 nucleotide sequence: TGCGCCAGCAGCTTGGCGGGCAGGGGCCATATCTCCTACGAGCAGTACTTC.

Only one count was recorded for this clone. The rearrangement links TRBV28 to TRBJ2-3, with TRBD2 matching 9 bases. This CDR3 is built from 16 residues. Germline assignment: CDR1 MDHEN and CDR2 SYDVKM. The J segment lost 5 bases and the V segment lost 6 bases, leaving 12 bases of the junction unmatched. CDR3 sequence reads: CASSGELAGIGDTQYF. In DNA form, the CDR3 reads TGTGCCAGCAGCGGCGAGCTAGCGGGGATCGGAGATACGCAGTATTTT.

The V and J genes are TRBV19 and TRBJ1-1; weak D call: TRBD1 (5 bases). V gave up 8 bases and J gave up 2 bases, with 12 bases separating them. The CDR3 runs 13 residues. Germline V gene data show CDR1 as LNHDA and CDR2 as SQIVND (reference sequence). CDR3 DNA: TGTGCCAGTGCAGGGCTCGCCAACACTGAAGCTTTCTTT. Translation gives CASAGLANTEAFF. Full variable domain (rest looked up from reference TRBV19 and TRBJ1-1): DGGITQSPKYLFRKEGQNVTLSCEQNLNHDAMYWYRQDPGQGLRLIYYSQIVNDFQKGDIAEGYSVSREKKESFPLTVTSAQKNPTAFYLCASAGLANTEAFFGQGTRLTVV.

The chain couples TRBV12-5 to TRBJ1-1, with D unclear. Germline-derived CDR1 and CDR2 are LGHNT and FRNRAP. This CDR3 spans 11 amino acids. V was cut by 5 bases and J by 2 bases, with 3 bases left in between. As DNA, the CDR3 is TGTGCTAGTGGTCATAACACTGAAGCTTTCTTT. This codes for CASGHNTEAFF.

The V and J genes are TRBV29-1 and TRBJ1-1; 7 bases line up with TRBD1. With V trimmed by 7 bases and J by 4 bases, 9 bases remained unmatched. The CDR3 runs to 13 residues. Germline V CDR1 and CDR2: SQVTM, ANQGSEA. The CDR3 protein is CSGGQAHGTEAFF. CDR3 in DNA: TGCAGCGGCGGACAGGCTCATGGCACTGAAGCTTTCTTT.